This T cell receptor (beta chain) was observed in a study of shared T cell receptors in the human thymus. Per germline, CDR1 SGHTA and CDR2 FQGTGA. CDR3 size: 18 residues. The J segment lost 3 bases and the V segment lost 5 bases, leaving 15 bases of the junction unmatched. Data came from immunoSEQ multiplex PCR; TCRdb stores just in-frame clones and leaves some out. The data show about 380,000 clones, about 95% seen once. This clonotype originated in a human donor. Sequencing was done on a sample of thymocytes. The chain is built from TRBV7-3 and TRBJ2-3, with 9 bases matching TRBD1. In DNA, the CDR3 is TGTGCCAGCAGCCCACTCAGGGACAGGGCTGGTGAAACAGATACGCAGTATTTT. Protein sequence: CASSPLRDRAGETDTQYF.